Each of the 7 T cell receptor beta chains below was sequenced from the same sample in a study of cytomegalovirus exposure and HLA in healthy donors. Libraries were prepared by immunoSEQ multiplex PCR; TCRdb keeps only in-frame clonotypes and omits some of them. The sample records over 55,000 clones, around nine tenths being singletons. Sample: PBMCs. These receptors were obtained from a man between 18 and 35 years old in good health and CMV-seronegative.

The chain joins TRBV6-6 to TRBJ2-7; 12 bases align to TRBD2. Germline CDR1 MNHNY, CDR2 SVGAGI (reference sequence). The ends lost 8 bases at V and 3 bases at J; junction bases unmatched: 2. This CDR3 spans 13 amino acids. The CDR3 DNA reads TGTGCCAGCGGACTAGCGGGAAGCTACGAGCAGTACTTC. Its protein is CASGLAGSYEQYF.

The chain joins TRBV7-9 to TRBJ2-2; perhaps TRBD2 as D (5 bases). The V end was cut by 2 bases, the J end by 1 base, with 8 bases between. CDR3 size: 15 residues. Germline CDR1 and CDR2: SEHNR and FQNEAQ (reference sequence). The CDR3 DNA sequence: TGTGCCAGCAGCTTATTCGGGATGAACACCGGGGAGCTGTTTTTT. Encoded protein: CASSLFGMNTGELFF.

V gene TRBV2 combines with J gene TRBJ1-2; 8 bases map to TRBD1. This CDR3 spans 14 amino acids. The V gene's germline CDR1 is SNHLY and CDR2 FYNNEI. The J segment lost 8 bases and the V segment lost 6 bases, leaving 11 bases of the junction unmatched. The CDR3 sequence is CASRGDRTKGGYTF. CDR3 nucleotide sequence: TGTGCCAGCAGGGGGGACAGGACAAAGGGGGGCTACACCTTC.

The V call is TRBV28, the J call TRBJ1-5; D uncertain. The V end was cut by 3 bases, the J end by 1 base, with 7 bases between. The CDR3 is 14 amino acids. Germline V gene data show CDR1 as MDHEN and CDR2 as SYDVKM. The CDR3 sequence: CASSFGGSNQPQHF. For the CDR3, the DNA is TGTGCCAGCAGTTTTGGAGGAAGCAATCAGCCCCAGCATTTT.

This chain links TRBV29-1 with TRBJ2-7; weak D call: TRBD1 (5 bases). Germline CDR1 is SQVTM and CDR2 is ANQGSEA. Trimming took 3 bases from V and 5 from J, leaving 14 bases between them. CDR3 length: 13 residues. This CDR3 is CSVDWGRDHEQYF. Here the CDR3 DNA reads TGCAGCGTTGACTGGGGCAGGGATCACGAGCAGTACTTC.

The J gene is TRBJ1-4, the V gene TRBV28; TRBD1 agrees at 11 bases. Unmatched junction bases numbered 13, after V lost 6 bases and J lost 4 bases. The CDR3 is 18 residues long. Looked up from germline, CDR1 is MDHEN and CDR2 is SYDVKM. CDR3 in DNA: TGTGCCAGCAGAGGCTACCGGGACAGGGGGTCCCTTAATGAAAAACTGTTTTTT. It encodes CASRGYRDRGSLNEKLFF.

The J gene is TRBJ2-3, the V gene TRBV6-5; possible D gene TRBD2, 5 bases. V was clipped by 4 bases and J by 0 bases, with 5 bases between them. The CDR3 loop spans 13 amino acids. Per the germline V gene, CDR1 is MNHEY and CDR2 is SVGAGI. CDR3 coding DNA: TGTGCCAGCAGTTGGACTAGCACAGATACGCAGTATTTT. Its translation is CASSWTSTDTQYF.